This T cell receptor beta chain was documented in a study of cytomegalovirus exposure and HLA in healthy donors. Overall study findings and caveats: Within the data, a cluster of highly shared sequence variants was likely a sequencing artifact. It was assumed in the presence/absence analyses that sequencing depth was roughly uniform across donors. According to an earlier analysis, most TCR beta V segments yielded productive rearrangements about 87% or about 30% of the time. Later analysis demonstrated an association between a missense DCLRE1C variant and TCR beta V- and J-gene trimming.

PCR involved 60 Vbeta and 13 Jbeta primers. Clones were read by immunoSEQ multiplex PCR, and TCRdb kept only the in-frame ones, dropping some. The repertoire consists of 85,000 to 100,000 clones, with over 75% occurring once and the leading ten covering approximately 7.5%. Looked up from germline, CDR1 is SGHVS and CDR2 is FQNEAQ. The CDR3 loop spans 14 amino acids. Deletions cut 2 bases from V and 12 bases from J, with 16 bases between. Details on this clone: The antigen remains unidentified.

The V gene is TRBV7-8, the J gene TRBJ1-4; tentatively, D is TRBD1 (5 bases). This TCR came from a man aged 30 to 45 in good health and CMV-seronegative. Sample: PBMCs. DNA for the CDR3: TGTGCCAGCAGCTTATTCCAGGGATGGCCCCAACTGTTTTTT. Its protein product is CASSLFQGWPQLFF.